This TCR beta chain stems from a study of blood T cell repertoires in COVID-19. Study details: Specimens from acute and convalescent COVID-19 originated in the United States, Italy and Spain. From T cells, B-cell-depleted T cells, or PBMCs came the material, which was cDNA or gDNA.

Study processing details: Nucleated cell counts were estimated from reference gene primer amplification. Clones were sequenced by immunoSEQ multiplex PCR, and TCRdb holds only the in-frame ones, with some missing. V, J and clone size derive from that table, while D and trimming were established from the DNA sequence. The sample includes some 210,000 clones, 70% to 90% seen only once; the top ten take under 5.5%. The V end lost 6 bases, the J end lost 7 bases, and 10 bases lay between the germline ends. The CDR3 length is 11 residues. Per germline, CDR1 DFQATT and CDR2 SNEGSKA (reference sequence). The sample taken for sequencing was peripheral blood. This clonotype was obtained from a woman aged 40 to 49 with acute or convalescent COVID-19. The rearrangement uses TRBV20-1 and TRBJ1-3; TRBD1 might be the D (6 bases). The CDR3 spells CSARGGNTIYF. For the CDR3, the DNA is TGCAGTGCGAGGGGGGGTAACACCATATATTTT.